This entry concerns a single T cell receptor (beta chain). PCR involved 60 Vbeta and 13 Jbeta primers. TCRdb's table, derived via immunoSEQ multiplex PCR, lists solely in-frame clones and lacks some. This sample has 150,000 to 200,000 clones, with over 75% found just once. This sample was taken from a study of cytomegalovirus exposure and HLA in healthy donors. Germline loops: CDR1 SGHDN, CDR2 FVKESK. The CDR3 totals 15 residues. The V and J ends lost 0 bases and 5 bases, in that order; junction bases with no gene match: 3. The chain has TRBV14 and TRBJ2-3; TRBD2 aligns across 9 bases. This clonotype was sampled from a woman between 18 and 30 years old in good health and CMV-seronegative. The sequencing input was PBMCs. Here the CDR3 reads CASSQDSGRKDTQYF. The CDR3 bases are TGTGCCAGCAGCCAAGATAGCGGGAGAAAAGATACGCAGTATTTT.